The clone carrying this T cell receptor (beta chain) appeared a few times. No antigen is known for it. Deletions cut 3 bases from V and 4 bases from J, with 10 bases between. Germline-derived CDR1 and CDR2 are MDHEN and SYDVKM. This CDR3 has 13 amino acids. This entry comes from a study of CD8 T cells in ankylosing spondylitis. The study, taken as a whole, reports: The study looked at matched synovial fluid samples from ankylosing spondylitis patients. Disease-linked clones were reported to be significantly enriched there. Disease-associated clones were CD8+ and fairly uncommon in peripheral blood. Ankylosing spondylitis blood appeared to be characterized by a TCR beta motif of eight highly homologous variants.

As the method for making TCR beta libraries, quantitative 5'-RACE with molecular barcodes was used. TCRdb re-derived calls from the 5' RACE reads in MiXCR, one entry per CDR3 protein. Of a few hundred thousand distinct CDR3 sequences listed, around 19% are singletons. The genes are TRBV28 and TRBJ2-7; D gene uncertain. This clonotype originated in a male donor with ankylosing spondylitis or in good health (not recorded which). The source material was blood, either unsorted or a sorted T cell fraction (not recorded which). CDR3 in amino acids: CASSLQPQYEQYV. The CDR3 DNA reads as TGTGCCAGCAGTTTGCAGCCCCAATACGAGCAGTACGTC.